The 2 T cell receptor beta chains in this list originate from one sample, sequenced in a study of OX40 agonist ivuxolimab in advanced cancers. Library preparation was by the immunoSEQ multiplex PCR assay. TCRdb carries this immuneACCESS record with in-frame sequences only. Its versions omit some clonotypes, under half of them owing to an unresolved V gene in the studies checked, with the rest unexplained. In all, the sample holds about 90,000 clones, and about 90% of those were seen once. The ten largest make up roughly 8.9% of the sample. The material was CD4+ or CD8+ T cells sorted from blood, obtained in a trial of the OX40 agonist ivuxolimab. All receptors derive from an adult with an advanced solid tumor such as melanoma, head and neck, liver or kidney cancer.

The table lists this clone with a few counts. The chain employs TRBV7-9 and TRBJ2-7; tentatively, D is TRBD2 (6 bases). V gave up 2 bases and J gave up 5 bases, with 19 bases separating them. CDR1 and CDR2 (germline): SEHNR, FQNEAQ (reference sequence). The CDR3 length is 16 residues. CDR3 residues: CASSLSLRGSTNEQYF. CDR3 nucleotide sequence: TGTGCCAGCAGCTTAAGTCTTCGGGGGAGCACTAACGAGCAGTACTTC. The full variable domain, its missing parts supplied by reference TRBV7-9 and TRBJ2-7, is DTGVSQNPRHKITKRGQNVTFRCDPISEHNRLYWYRQTLGQGPEFLTYFQNEAQLEKSRLLSDRFSAERPKGSFSTLEIQRTEQGDSAMYLCASSLSLRGSTNEQYFGPGTRLTVT.

The chain couples TRBV11-3 to TRBJ1-2, with a weak D call TRBD1 (6 bases). The CDR3 sequence is 13 residues long. The V end lost 1 base, the J end lost 8 bases, and 11 bases lay between the germline ends. Germline V gene sequence: CDR1 SGHNT, CDR2 YENEEA. The CDR3 region has the DNA TGTGCCAGCAGCTTAGGGGCCGGGGGCGGCTACACCTTC. This codes for CASSLGAGGGYTF.